The rows below give T cell receptor beta chains drawn from one sample of a study of monozygotic twins with inflammatory bowel disease. Each CDR3 protein gets one entry in TCRdb, which reprocessed the 5' RACE reads and gives no DNA. In total, the table holds over 110,000 distinct CDR3 sequences. Sample: blood. All receptors come from a human donor with ulcerative colitis or Crohn's disease, or a healthy co-twin of an affected twin (not recorded which). Both conserved end residues are part of each CDR3.

V	J	CDR3
TRBV3-1	TRBJ1-3	CASSQRDSRNTIYF
TRBV12-3/TRBV12-4	TRBJ1-2	CASSFPGNYGYTF
TRBV7-2	TRBJ1-5	CASSLASGGNQPQHF
TRBV5-1	TRBJ2-2	CASSARDKNTGELFF
TRBV6-1	TRBJ1-5	CASKEGVQTGMQPQHF
TRBV4-2	TRBJ2-5	CASSLISGGEETQYF
TRBV7-2	TRBJ1-1	CASSPPWGLNTEAFF
TRBV7-3	TRBJ1-6	CASSLRGKASPLHF
TRBV20-1	TRBJ1-4	CSAYSGTHNEKLFF
TRBV12-3/TRBV12-4	TRBJ2-3	CASSFRRGGGDTQYF
TRBV29-1	TRBJ2-7	CSVTGALSYEQYF
TRBV12-3/TRBV12-4	TRBJ2-1	CASGGVAAYNEQFF
TRBV5-1	TRBJ2-7	CASSLRDTYYEQYF
TRBV20-1	TRBJ2-7	CSAREGHYEQYF
TRBV7-3	TRBJ1-1	CASSPNPDRGHTEAFF
TRBV18	TRBJ1-1	CASSKIIAGRGPNLNTEAFF
TRBV7-3	TRBJ2-2	CASSSQRGSNTGELFF
TRBV2	TRBJ2-3	CASRLLAGGPDTQYF
TRBV6-5	TRBJ2-5	CASSSHGTAEGTQYF
TRBV6-2/TRBV6-3	TRBJ2-5	CASSYGLLGTGGPFQETQYF
TRBV7-6	TRBJ1-6	CASSLDPPGPRESPLHF
TRBV11-3	TRBJ2-3	CASSRTSGGYTDTQYF
TRBV10-3	TRBJ2-5	CAISESGSSVAQYF
TRBV18	TRBJ1-1	CASSLLSEAFF
TRBV5-1	TRBJ1-2	CASSLGGFQEYGYTF
TRBV12-3/TRBV12-4	TRBJ2-1	CASSLGTGIIDEQFF
TRBV5-5	TRBJ2-3	CASSLLWGRSTDTQYF
TRBV10-2	TRBJ2-7	CASRLEGLVQYF
TRBV6-5	TRBJ2-7	CASSPPRLAGGHYYEQYF
TRBV7-2	TRBJ2-2	CASSQGAGTGTGELFF
TRBV7-2	TRBJ1-5	CASSLAVGGGAPQPQHF
TRBV24-1	TRBJ2-5	CATSSFRASQETQYF
TRBV5-5	TRBJ1-6	CASSPRTGGSYNSPLHF
TRBV7-2	TRBJ1-2	CASSLNAGGYGYTF
TRBV7-9	TRBJ1-2	CASSADVGYTF
TRBV7-2	TRBJ2-2	CASSQGGSGELFF
TRBV12-3/TRBV12-4	TRBJ1-2	CASSPREAGYGYTF